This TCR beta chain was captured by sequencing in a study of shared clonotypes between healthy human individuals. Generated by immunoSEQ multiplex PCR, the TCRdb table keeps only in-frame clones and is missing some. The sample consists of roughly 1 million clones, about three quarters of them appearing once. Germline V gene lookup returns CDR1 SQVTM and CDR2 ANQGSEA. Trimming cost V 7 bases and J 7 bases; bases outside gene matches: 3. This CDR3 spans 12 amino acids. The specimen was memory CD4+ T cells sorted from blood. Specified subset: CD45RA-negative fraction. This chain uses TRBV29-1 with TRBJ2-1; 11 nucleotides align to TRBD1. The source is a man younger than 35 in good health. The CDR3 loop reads CSGGQGANEQFF. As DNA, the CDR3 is TGCAGCGGTGGACAGGGGGCGAATGAGCAGTTCTTC.